This TCR beta chain was observed in a study of blood T cells in healthy people across ages. Broader study findings: Without sorted subsets, naive and antigen-experienced compartments could not be conclusively compared.

The germline V gene has CDR1 SNHLY and CDR2 FYNNEI. Trimming cost V 4 bases and J 11 bases, with 18 bases left between them. CDR3 length: 14 residues. The second PCR ran 7 to 11 cycles with a sample-barcoded 5' primer and J-beta primers. One entry per CDR3 protein, called by TCRdb with MiXCR from the 5' RACE reads. The sample lists about 1.7 million distinct CDR3 sequences; roughly 30% were seen once. This clonotype was observed a few times. Its matching antigen is unknown. The J gene is TRBJ2-4, the V gene TRBV2; D is undetermined. Source material: blood. This TCR derives from a woman aged 25-40 years in good health. The CDR3 DNA sequence: TGTGCCAGCAGTGTAACCGACTCACCTAAGGTTCAGTACTTC. Protein: CASSVTDSPKVQYF.